The rows below give T cell receptor beta chains drawn from one sample of a study of T cells in Graves' hyperthyroidism and ophthalmopathy. Using its own MiXCR run on the multiplex PCR reads, TCRdb lists one record per CDR3 protein. Of hundreds of thousands of distinct CDR3 sequences in the sample, around 13% were seen once. Sequencing was done on a sample of blood. These receptor sequences come from a woman aged 50 to 65 with Graves' ophthalmopathy. Both conserved end residues are trimmed from each CDR3. D genes are given only for firm matches.

TRBV6-1	TRBJ2-2	.	ASRADRTGELF
TRBV3-1	TRBJ2-3	TRBD2	ASSQYAASGREADTQY
TRBV15	TRBJ2-6	.	ATSRVNSGANVLT
TRBV20-1	TRBJ2-7	TRBD2	SGTGLAGTNEQY
TRBV7-6	TRBJ2-7	TRBD1	ASSTTDRGDYEQY
TRBV5-1	TRBJ2-7	.	ASSLATRGSPYEQY
TRBV24-1	TRBJ2-1	TRBD2	ATNDLGAASGGSSYNEQF
TRBV4-1	TRBJ2-7	.	ASSQVGLANEQY
TRBV11-2	TRBJ1-5	.	ASSLSPSFHQPQH
TRBV19	TRBJ2-2	.	ASSIFEFGELF
TRBV3-1	TRBJ2-7	.	ASSPGQSYEQY
TRBV12-3/TRBV12-4	TRBJ2-5	.	ASSLRSSWETQY
TRBV7-2	TRBJ2-2	.	ASSPFRLDNTGELF
TRBV5-8	TRBJ1-1	.	ASSSKGVLEPEAF
TRBV29-1	TRBJ2-5	.	SVDPGSRGETQY
TRBV7-2	TRBJ2-7	.	ASSPATGKYEQY
TRBV15	TRBJ2-1	.	ATSRVLYNEQF
TRBV3-1	TRBJ2-1	.	ASSQDPHRGLYNEQF
TRBV5-5	TRBJ2-2	.	ASSSTPTGELF
TRBV7-2	TRBJ1-2	.	ASSPTDRYGYT
TRBV25-1	TRBJ2-7	TRBD2	ASSEYEGGRYEQY
TRBV28	TRBJ2-3	TRBD2	ASRSHGTSGSPDTQY
TRBV27	TRBJ2-7	TRBD2	ASASGSAYEQY
TRBV20-1	TRBJ2-7	TRBD1	SARDRTTGRYEQY
TRBV27	TRBJ2-1	.	ASSLSGPLNEQF
TRBV5-1	TRBJ2-7	TRBD1	ASSYPGTGDFEQY
TRBV7-2	TRBJ2-5	TRBD1	ASSSNRGKETQY
TRBV20-1	TRBJ2-7	TRBD1	SARVTGGIYEQY
TRBV19	TRBJ1-1	.	ASSIDGGTTEAF
TRBV29-1	TRBJ1-2	.	SVEGLGQPYGYT
TRBV10-3	TRBJ2-7	TRBD1	ATGRDRSSYEQY
TRBV28	TRBJ2-5	TRBD2	ASSLYNRGPSGSVRETQY
TRBV6-1	TRBJ1-5	TRBD1	ASSATGDNQPQH
TRBV6-2/TRBV6-3	TRBJ2-5	TRBD2	ASRPTSGRAQETQY
TRBV28	TRBJ1-5	.	ASSFGQISNQPQH
TRBV7-9	TRBJ1-2	.	ASSPRSPRGSQNYGYT
TRBV6-2/TRBV6-3	TRBJ2-1	TRBD2	ASTGGGTSGRIYNEQF
TRBV18	TRBJ1-1	.	ASSPLGGIGAEAF
TRBV9	TRBJ2-1	.	ASSVFGGEYNEQF
TRBV3-1	TRBJ2-3	TRBD2	ASSPPGLAGDTQY
TRBV10-3	TRBJ2-7	TRBD2	AIRGTSGRTDEQY
TRBV6-1	TRBJ1-4	.	ASSPEHRTNEKLF
TRBV20-1	TRBJ2-3	.	SAPVFNREILTDTQY
TRBV5-1	TRBJ2-2	TRBD1	ASWRTGGYGKYTGELF
TRBV20-1	TRBJ2-7	.	SVSLAPTYEQY
TRBV20-1	TRBJ2-7	.	STRGSLSYGQY